The 4 T cell receptor beta chains below were found in one sample sequenced in a study of PD-1 blockade in classical Hodgkin lymphoma. Time point of the sample: cycle 4 day 1 (C4D1), after about 6 weeks of nivolumab. No patient escaped relapse after autologous stem cell transplantation, and brentuximab vedotin exposure varied. Investigators isolated CD4+ T cells from thawed PBMCs through magnetic negative selection. Assay used: immunoSEQ multiplex PCR; TCRdb lists only in-frame clones, some missing. The data contain about 27,000 clones, approximately 85% of them singletons. This specimen consisted of CD4+ T cells from blood, obtained before the fourth cycle of nivolumab. The receptor source for this set is a human donor with classical Hodgkin lymphoma.

J is TRBJ2-2 and V is TRBV11-2, with D perhaps being TRBD1 or TRBD2 (5 bases each). V lost 3 bases to trimming and J lost 3 bases, with 14 bases between them. Germline CDR1 is SGHAT and CDR2 is FQNNGV. The CDR3 sequence is 16 residues long. CDR3 in DNA: TGTGCCAGCAGCTTTGGAGGCCAGGGTGACACCGGGGAGCTGTTTTTT. Translating gives CASSFGGQGDTGELFF.

This chain connects TRBV18 to TRBJ2-6, with 8 bases that match TRBD1. V gave up 3 bases and J gave up 0 bases; unmatched junction bases: 13. The germline CDR1 and CDR2 sequences are KGHSH and LQKENI. The CDR3 is 20 amino acids. The CDR3 here is CASSPKPSTGAYSGANVLTF. CDR3 coding DNA: TGTGCCAGCTCACCCAAACCTTCGACAGGGGCCTACTCTGGGGCCAACGTCCTGACTTTC.

This rearrangement joins TRBV7-2 to TRBJ1-6, with a weak D call TRBD1 (5 bases). CDR3 length equals 12 residues. CDR1 and CDR2 (germline): SGHTA, FQGNSA. V lost 1 base and J 12 bases, leaving 7 bases between the germline ends. In DNA form, the CDR3 reads TGTGCCAGCAGCTTAGGCCAGGGACCCCTCCACTTT. It yields the protein CASSLGQGPLHF. Together with reference TRBV7-2 and TRBJ1-6, the CDR3 gives the full variable domain: GAGVSQSPSNKVTEKGKDVELRCDPISGHTALYWYRQSLGQGLEFLIYFQGNSAPDKSGLPSDRFSAERTGGSVSTLTIQRTQQEDSAVYLCASSLGQGPLHFGNGTRLTVT.

There are a few counts of this clone. This sequence joins TRBV5-1 and TRBJ1-2; 7 bases line up with TRBD1. V lost 5 bases, J lost 8 bases, and 12 bases stayed unmatched. Germline CDR1 is SGHRS and CDR2 is YFSETQ. CDR3 length equals 14 residues. The CDR3 nucleotides are TGCGCCAGCAGAGGGGTTGAGGAAGGGGGCGGCTACACCTTC. Translated: CASRGVEEGGGYTF. The full variable domain, rest sourced from reference TRBV5-1 and TRBJ1-2, is KAGVTQTPRYLIKTRGQQVTLSCSPISGHRSVSWYQQTPGQGLQFLFEYFSETQRNKGNFPGRFSGRQFSNSRSEMNVSTLELGDSALYLCASRGVEEGGGYTFGSGTRLTVV.